This passage covers 27 T cell receptor beta chains from one sample sequenced in a study of Graves' ophthalmopathy and Graves' hyperthyroidism. RNA served as the template for amplifying TCR beta CDR3 regions. An opening RT-PCR round employed HTBI primers and preceded a second-round multiplex PCR. TCRdb re-derived calls from the multiplex PCR reads in MiXCR, one entry per CDR3 protein. The data contain over a million distinct CDR3 sequences, 35% to 40% of them singletons. Sequencing was performed on peripheral blood or thyroid tissue (not recorded which). All receptors derive from an adult man with Graves' hyperthyroidism.

The rearrangement uses TRBV20-1 and TRBJ2-2; 7 bases are a match to TRBD2. The germline V gene has CDR1 DFQATT and CDR2 SNEGSKA (reference sequence). J lost 5 bases, V lost 2 bases, and 14 bases had no gene match. The CDR3 runs 17 residues. The CDR3 protein is CSARKWGRSAGTGELFF. The CDR3, as DNA: TGCAGTGCTAGAAAGTGGGGACGATCAGCGGGGACCGGGGAGCTGTTTTTT.

In this sample, this clonotype turned up many times. The chain employs TRBV7-2 and TRBJ1-4, with 9 bases fitting TRBD1. The V gene end was trimmed by 4 bases and the J gene end by 3 bases; junction bases not matched to a gene: 6. This CDR3 is built from 16 residues. Germline V gene lookup returns CDR1 SGHTA and CDR2 FQGNSA. The CDR3 DNA follows: TGTGCCAGCAGCTCAGTAGGGACAGGGCCTAATGAAAAACTGTTTTTT. Amino acid sequence: CASSSVGTGPNEKLFF.

This clonotype has just a few counts. The chain employs TRBV5-6 and TRBJ1-2; D unresolved. The CDR3 is 14 residues long. With 3 bases removed from V and 4 bases from J, the gap between germline ends came to 13 bases. Germline V gene lookup returns CDR1 SGHDT and CDR2 YYEEEE. DNA for the CDR3: TGTGCCAGCAGCTGGATGGAGAATTCCTATGGCTACACCTTC. Encoded protein: CASSWMENSYGYTF.

On this clonotype itself: Possible read error: a much larger clone is one base away. CDR3 residues: CASRTGVSGGLFF. The CDR3 nucleotides are TGTGCCAGCAGAACAGGGGTTTCCGGGGGGCTGTTTTTT. The V call is TRBV7-3, the J call TRBJ2-2; D possibly corresponds to TRBD1 (7 bases). The CDR3 spans 13 residues. Germline loops: CDR1 SGHTA, CDR2 FQGTGA.

This clonotype has at least ten counts. V is TRBV7-9 and J is TRBJ2-7; D remains unclear. This CDR3 is 12 amino acids long. V shed 5 bases and J shed 7 bases, with 12 bases lying between them. Germline V gives CDR1 SEHNR, CDR2 FQNEAQ (reference sequence). The CDR3 sequence: CASSHQRAEQYF. As DNA, the CDR3 is TGTGCCAGCAGCCACCAGCGCGCAGAGCAGTACTTC.

With regard to this clonotype: This may arise from a read error, as a much more abundant clone is one base away. This rearrangement joins TRBV7-4 to TRBJ2-2; D gene unclear. The germline CDR1 and CDR2 sequences are SGHVT and SQSDAQ. Trimming shortened V by 1 base and J by 9 bases, and 6 bases separated the two germline ends. The CDR3 has 12 amino acids. The CDR3 DNA reads TGTGCCAGCAGCTTAGGAGGTTGGGAGCTGTTTTTT. It codes for CASSLGGWELFF.

Worth noting for this clonotype: The missing conserved phenylalanine or tryptophan at the end of this CDR3 makes a read error likely. The DNA is omitted, as the CDR3 cannot be located on it reliably, and the CDR3 follows TCRdb's listing. This chain uses TRBV29-1 with TRBJ1-2. The CDR3 is 9 amino acids in total, end residues counted. Germline lookup yields CDR1 SQVTM and CDR2 ANQGSEA. The CDR3 is CSVGEGYAY.

This clonotype was observed many times. The chain recombines TRBV9 with TRBJ1-3, with 12 bases lining up with TRBD1. Germline assignment: CDR1 SGDLS and CDR2 YYNGEE. V lost 6 bases, J lost 4 bases, and 8 bases stayed unmatched. The CDR3 extends over 16 amino acids. The CDR3 spells CASTGGTGGKGNTIYF. CDR3 sequence (DNA): TGTGCCAGCACTGGCGGGACAGGGGGCAAAGGAAACACCATATATTTT. Full variable domain (outside the CDR3, taken from reference TRBV9 and TRBJ1-3): DSGVTQTPKHLITATGQRVTLRCSPRSGDLSVYWYQQSLDQGLQFLIQYYNGEERAKGNILERFSAQQFPDLHSELNLSSLELGDSALYFCASTGGTGGKGNTIYFGEGSWLTVV.

This clonotype was found a few times. The V call is TRBV19, the J call TRBJ2-7; 8 nucleotides agree with TRBD1. This CDR3 region has 14 residues. Per germline, CDR1 LNHDA and CDR2 SQIVND (reference sequence). Trimming cost V 7 bases and J 2 bases; bases outside gene matches: 7. For the CDR3, the DNA is TGTGCCAGTAATGCCGGGACAGGTCCCTACGAGCAGTACTTC. Encoded protein: CASNAGTGPYEQYF.

The chain is built from TRBV27 and TRBJ1-3; TRBD1 is a possible D gene (6 bases). There are 14 residues in the CDR3. Germline CDR1 MNHEY, CDR2 SMNVEV (reference sequence). V lost 3 bases and J lost 4, with 10 bases in between. The CDR3 region is CASSLFRGGNTIYF. The CDR3 DNA is TGTGCCAGCAGTTTGTTCAGGGGAGGAAACACCATATATTTT.

This clonotype showed up many times. The chain carries TRBV20-1 and TRBJ1-5; D is perhaps TRBD1 (6 bases). Per germline, CDR1 DFQATT and CDR2 SNEGSKA (reference sequence). The V end lost 3 bases, the J end lost 2 bases, and 8 bases lay between the germline ends. The CDR3 extends over 13 amino acids. The CDR3 region is CSARPGGNQPQHF. The DNA of the CDR3 is TGCAGTGCTAGGCCAGGGGGCAATCAGCCCCAGCATTTT.

Regarding this clonotype: This clone may be a read error of a much larger clone one base away. The rearrangement uses TRBV11-3 and TRBJ1-2; 9 positions agree with TRBD1. This CDR3 is 16 amino acids long. The V gene's germline CDR1 is SGHNT and CDR2 YENEEA. The CDR3 DNA follows: TGTGCCAGCAGCCCTCGACAGGGGGGAGGAAACTGTGGCTACACCTTC. As protein: CASSPRQGGGNCGYTF.

The chain combines TRBV11-2 with TRBJ2-7, with 8 nucleotides matching TRBD2. The ends lost 1 base at V and 4 bases at J; junction bases unmatched: 6. This CDR3 has 15 residues. Germline V CDR1 and CDR2: SGHAT, FQNNGV. This CDR3 reads CASSLVPAGAYEQYF. CDR3 DNA sequence: TGTGCCAGCAGCTTAGTTCCAGCGGGAGCTTACGAGCAGTACTTC.

This clonotype appeared many times. This chain uses TRBV12-3 or TRBV12-4 with TRBJ1-3; TRBD1 agrees at 9 bases. This CDR3 spans 15 amino acids. Trimming cost V 8 bases and J 0 bases; bases outside gene matches: 5. Here the CDR3 reads CASSGTGISGNTIYF. CDR3 DNA sequence: TGTGCCAGCTCCGGGACAGGGATCTCTGGAAACACCATATATTTT.

CDR3 DNA: TGTGCCAGCAGTGTTGGAGAGCGATACACTGAAGCTTTCTTT. Amino acids: CASSVGERYTEAFF. The chain couples TRBV6-5 to TRBJ1-1; D call uncertain. Germline-derived CDR1 and CDR2 are MNHEY and SVGAGI. There are 14 residues in the CDR3. Trimming pared 5 bases from V and 3 bases from J, leaving 13 bases between.

This clonotype was counted only a few times. The chain joins TRBV2 to TRBJ1-5, with D tentatively TRBD1 (6 bases). Germline CDR1 and CDR2: SNHLY and FYNNEI. V was pared by 2 bases and J by 5 bases, with 13 bases between. This CDR3 is built from 15 residues. CDR3 amino acids: CASSETEQGYQPQHF. In nucleotides, the CDR3 is TGTGCCAGCAGTGAAACGGAACAGGGCTATCAGCCCCAGCATTTT.

The CDR3 loop reads CASSDGETYGYTF. CDR3 bases: TGTGCCAGCAGCGATGGGGAAACCTATGGCTACACCTTC. V is TRBV10-3 and J is TRBJ1-2; no reliable D call. Germline CDR1 is ENHRY and CDR2 is SYGVKD. This CDR3 is 13 amino acids long. Trimming stripped 10 bases from V and 4 bases from J, with 16 bases between.

At least ten counts were recorded for this clonotype. In DNA form, the CDR3 reads TGTGCCACCAGCAACAGACTGGGGGAGCAGTACTTC. Translated: CATSNRLGEQYF. The chain uses TRBV15 and TRBJ2-7; no clear D gene. The V gene's germline CDR1 is LNHNV and CDR2 YYDKDF (reference sequence). Deletions cut 4 bases from V and 7 bases from J, with 11 bases between. This CDR3 spans 12 amino acids.

There are many counts of this clonotype. This chain links TRBV7-8 with TRBJ2-7; 11 bases agree with TRBD2. Germline V lookup: CDR1 SGHVS, CDR2 FQNEAQ. J gave up 7 bases and V 2 bases, and 13 bases lay outside the gene matches. CDR3 size: 17 residues. The CDR3 is CASSLMAVAGGPGEQYF. CDR3 nucleotides: TGTGCCAGCAGCTTAATGGCCGTAGCGGGAGGGCCGGGTGAGCAGTACTTC.

The chain combines TRBV14 with TRBJ2-3, with D perhaps given as TRBD1 or TRBD2 (5 bases each). Trimming took 4 bases from V and 6 from J, leaving 14 bases between them. The CDR3 runs 14 residues. Germline CDR1 reads SGHDN; CDR2 reads FVKESK. The CDR3: CASSPPGASDTQYF. The CDR3 DNA reads as TGTGCCAGCAGCCCCCCCGGGGCGAGCGATACGCAGTATTTT.

This clonotype is a singleton in its sample. Possible read error: a much larger clone is one base away. Without the conserved terminal phenylalanine or tryptophan, this CDR3 likely stems from a read error. In DNA, the CDR3 is TGTGCCAGCAGCTTACAGACGAGCTCTGGAAACACCATATATCTT. It specifies CASSLQTSSGNTIYL. The V and J genes are TRBV7-9 and TRBJ1-3; D is unclear. V lost 2 bases to trimming and J lost 0 bases, with 8 bases between them. Germline V lookup: CDR1 SEHNR, CDR2 FQNEAQ (reference sequence). The CDR3 length is 15 residues.

This clonotype was seen only once. The V gene is TRBV7-2, the J gene TRBJ2-7, with 8 bases fitting TRBD1. V lost 6 bases and J lost 4; bases outside the gene matches: 11. The CDR3 is 15 amino acids. CDR1 and CDR2 (germline): SGHTA, FQGNSA. For the CDR3, the DNA is TGTGCCAGCAGGGCTCCAGGGACAGGATATTACGAGCAGTACTTC. Translated, it gives CASRAPGTGYYEQYF.

This clonotype was seen just once. A read error may be the cause here, since a much bigger clone is one base away. The genes are TRBV11-2 and TRBJ2-5, with D unclear. With 3 bases removed from V and 6 bases from J, the gap between germline ends came to 8 bases. This CDR3 has 12 residues. Germline CDR1 reads SGHAT; CDR2 reads FQNNGV. CDR3 bases: TGTGCCAGCAGCTTTAGGTACAAGACCCAGTACTTC. Translated: CASSFRYKTQYF.

This chain uses TRBV5-4 with TRBJ1-2; 10 bases map to TRBD1. Trimming at V came to 4 bases and at J to 3 bases, leaving 15 bases not matched to a gene. This CDR3 is 18 amino acids long. The germline V gene encodes CDR1 SGHNT and CDR2 YYREEE (reference sequence). CDR3 sequence reads: CASSTGTGAILFDYGYTF. CDR3 nucleotide sequence: TGTGCCAGCAGCACCGGGACAGGGGCGATACTCTTTGACTATGGCTACACCTTC.

Notes on this clonotype: Just one base apart from a much larger clone, this may be a read error. The CDR3 loop reads CASSLSARFNYGYAF. In DNA, the CDR3 is TGTGCCAGCAGCTTGAGCGCCAGATTTAACTATGGCTACGCCTTC. The chain combines TRBV7-9 with TRBJ1-2; unclear D gene. The CDR3 is 15 amino acids. Germline CDR1 is SEHNR and CDR2 is FQNEAQ (reference sequence).

The sample holds one count of this clonotype. The chain combines TRBV12-3 or TRBV12-4 with TRBJ1-1; TRBD1 aligns across 7 bases. Trimming removed 2 bases from V and 1 base from J; junction bases left unmatched: 10. This CDR3 has 17 residues. The CDR3 loop reads CASSLLKTGFGNTEAFF. The CDR3 DNA is TGTGCCAGCAGTTTATTGAAGACAGGGTTCGGGAACACTGAAGCTTTCTTT.

This clonotype was observed at least ten times. The V and J genes are TRBV25-1 and TRBJ2-7, with a weak D call TRBD2 (7 bases). The CDR3 length is 15 residues. The germline CDR1 and CDR2 sequences are MGHDK and SYGVNS. Trimming took off 5 bases at V and 4 bases at J, with 18 bases between the two ends. The CDR3 protein is CASSPFPQGGYEQYF. The CDR3 coding sequence is TGTGCCAGCAGTCCTTTTCCACAGGGAGGGTACGAGCAGTACTTC.